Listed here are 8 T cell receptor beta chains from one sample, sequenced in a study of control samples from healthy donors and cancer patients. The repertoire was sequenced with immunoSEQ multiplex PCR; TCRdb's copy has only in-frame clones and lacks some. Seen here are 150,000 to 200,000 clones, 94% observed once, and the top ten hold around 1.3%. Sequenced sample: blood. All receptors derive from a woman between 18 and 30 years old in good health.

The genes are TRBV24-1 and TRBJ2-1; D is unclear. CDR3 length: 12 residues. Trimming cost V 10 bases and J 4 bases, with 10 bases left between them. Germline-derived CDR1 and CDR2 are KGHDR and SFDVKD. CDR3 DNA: TGTGCCACGGGCGGAACTTACAATGAGCAGTTCTTC. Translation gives CATGGTYNEQFF.

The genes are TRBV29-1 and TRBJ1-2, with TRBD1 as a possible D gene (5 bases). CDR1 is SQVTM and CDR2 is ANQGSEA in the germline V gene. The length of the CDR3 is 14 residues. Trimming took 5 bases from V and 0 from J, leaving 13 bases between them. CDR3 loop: CSVTDSRANYGYTF. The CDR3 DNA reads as TGCAGCGTTACCGACAGCCGGGCTAACTATGGCTACACCTTC.

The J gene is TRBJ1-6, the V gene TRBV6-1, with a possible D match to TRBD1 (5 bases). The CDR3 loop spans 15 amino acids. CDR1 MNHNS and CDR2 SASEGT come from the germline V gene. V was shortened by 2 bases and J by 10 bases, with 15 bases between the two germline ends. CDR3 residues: CASSELVTEGSPLHF. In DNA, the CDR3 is TGTGCCAGCAGTGAATTAGTGACAGAAGGATCACCCCTCCACTTT.

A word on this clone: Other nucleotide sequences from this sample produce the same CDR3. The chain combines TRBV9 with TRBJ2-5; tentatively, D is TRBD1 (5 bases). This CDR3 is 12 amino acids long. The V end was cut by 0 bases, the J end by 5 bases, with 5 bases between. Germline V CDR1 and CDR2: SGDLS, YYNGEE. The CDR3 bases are TGTGCCAGCAGCGTAGCAGGGGAGACCCAGTACTTC. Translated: CASSVAGETQYF. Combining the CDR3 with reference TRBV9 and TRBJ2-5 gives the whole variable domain DSGVTQTPKHLITATGQRVTLRCSPRSGDLSVYWYQQSLDQGLQFLIQYYNGEERAKGNILERFSAQQFPDLHSELNLSSLELGDSALYFCASSVAGETQYFGPGTRLLVL.

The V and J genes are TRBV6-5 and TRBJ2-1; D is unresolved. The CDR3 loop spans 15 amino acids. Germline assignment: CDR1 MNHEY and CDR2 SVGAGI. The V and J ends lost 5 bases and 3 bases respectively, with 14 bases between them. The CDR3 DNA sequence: TGTGCCAGCAGTCTACCGGAAGGCCTCTACAATGAGCAGTTCTTC. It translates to CASSLPEGLYNEQFF.

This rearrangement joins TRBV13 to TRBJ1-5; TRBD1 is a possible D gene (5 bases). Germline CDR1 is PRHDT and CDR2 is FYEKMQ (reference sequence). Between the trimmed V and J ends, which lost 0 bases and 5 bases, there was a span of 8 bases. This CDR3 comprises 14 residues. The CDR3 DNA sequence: TGTGCCAGCAGCTTAGGAACAGGACATCAGCCCCAGCATTTT. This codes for CASSLGTGHQPQHF.

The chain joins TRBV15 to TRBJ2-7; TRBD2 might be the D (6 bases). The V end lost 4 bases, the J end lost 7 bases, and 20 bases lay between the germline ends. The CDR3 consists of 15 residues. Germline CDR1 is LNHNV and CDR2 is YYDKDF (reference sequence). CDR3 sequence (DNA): TGTGCCACCAGCACCGAGCGGGCAGCCCGGTGGGAGCAGTACTTC. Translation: CATSTERAARWEQYF.

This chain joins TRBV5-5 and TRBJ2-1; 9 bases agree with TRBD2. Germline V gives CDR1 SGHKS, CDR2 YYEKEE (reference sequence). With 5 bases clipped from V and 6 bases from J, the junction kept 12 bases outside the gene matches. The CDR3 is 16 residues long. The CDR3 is CASSPSEGLAGNEQFF. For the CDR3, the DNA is TGTGCCAGCAGTCCCTCAGAGGGACTAGCTGGCAATGAGCAGTTCTTC.